This T cell receptor (beta chain) appears in the sequencing data of a study of blood T cells in healthy people across ages. Trimming took 1 base from V and 7 from J; bases not matched to a gene: 7. Germline V gene data show CDR1 as SGHTA and CDR2 as FQGNSA. This CDR3 has 14 amino acids. Samples had at least 6 million PBMCs isolated from them. Primers used in a second PCR of roughly 6 to 11 cycles were a sample-barcoded 5' primer and a J-beta primer mix. Each of the samples gave a minimum of 2.5 million paired-end reads that contained CDR3. TCRdb redid the calling of the 5' RACE reads with MiXCR, one entry per CDR3 protein. This sample has about 970,000 distinct CDR3 sequences, with just over 50% found just once. Whole-study findings and limits: Roughly linear age-related decline in beta diversity appeared, significant by age 40. Diversity of TCR beta correlated strongly with naive T cell percentage.

As for this clonotype: Its specificity is unknown.

The chain recombines TRBV7-2 with TRBJ2-7; 7 bases are a match to TRBD1. What was sequenced was blood. This receptor was taken from a woman aged 60-70 years in good health. CDR3: CASSLDRGLVEQYF. The CDR3 coding sequence is TGTGCCAGCAGCTTAGACAGGGGTCTGGTGGAGCAGTACTTC.